This TCR beta chain was obtained from a study of blood T cell repertoires in COVID-19. Profiling relied on immunoSEQ multiplex PCR, and the TCRdb table lists in-frame clones only, not all of them. The table includes about 190,000 clones, around three quarters detected once. Unmatched junction bases numbered 2, after V lost 2 bases and J lost 2 bases. Germline V lookup: CDR1 MNHEY, CDR2 SMNVEV (reference sequence). The CDR3 is 15 amino acids. The chain has TRBV27 and TRBJ2-4; 8 bases fit TRBD2. Source material: PBMCs or T cells enriched from blood (not recorded which). This TCR was recovered from a woman between 50 and 59 years old with acute COVID-19. CDR3 nucleotides: TGTGCCAGCAGTTTAGGCGGGGGGCCCAAAAACATTCAGTACTTC. It yields the protein CASSLGGGPKNIQYF.